This T cell receptor (beta chain) stems from a study of cytomegalovirus exposure and HLA in healthy donors. For this clone: Its specificity is unknown.

As for the donors, each was a healthy bone marrow donor. Though nominally healthy at sampling, donors likely had unrecorded immune exposures. The PCR used 60 Vbeta and 13 Jbeta primers. The assay was immunoSEQ multiplex PCR, and TCRdb's table has in-frame clones only and misses some. Of approximately 200,000 clones in the sample, less than 80% are singletons; the top ten hold about 4.6%. General study points: Later findings reportedly placed an Asian-associated ancestry cluster below the approximately 670-donor mean for N-insertions.

Losses at the gene ends were 3 bases for V and 0 bases for J; bases not matched to a gene: 1. Germline lookup yields CDR1 LGHNA and CDR2 YSLEER. The CDR3 has 14 amino acids. This clonotype was obtained from a woman aged 30 to 39 in good health and CMV-seropositive. The V and J genes are TRBV4-3 and TRBJ1-1, with TRBD1 matching 7 bases. Sequenced sample: PBMCs. CDR3 region: CASSQDRLNTEAFF. The CDR3 bases are TGCGCCAGCAGCCAGGACAGGTTGAACACTGAAGCTTTCTTT.